This T cell receptor (beta chain) was sequenced for a study of cytomegalovirus exposure and HLA in healthy donors. General study results and limits: As confirmed in vitro, three CMV-associated chains were specific for CMV antigens.

This clone has only one observation. Its antigen is unknown. This CDR3 has 15 residues. Trimming cost V 1 base and J 6 bases, with 15 bases left between them. Per germline, CDR1 SGHAT and CDR2 FQDESV (reference sequence). The data were produced by immunoSEQ multiplex PCR, yet TCRdb's version contains in-frame clones alone and is incomplete. The sample lists 150,000 to 200,000 clones, about nine tenths occurring once. Input material: PBMCs. The rearrangement joins TRBV11-1 to TRBJ1-2; the D gene is possibly TRBD1 (5 bases). The TCR sequence derives from a man aged 25 to 45 in good health and CMV-seropositive. The CDR3 protein is CASSLDDSSSNGYTF. The CDR3 nucleotides are TGTGCCAGCAGCTTAGACGACAGCTCTTCTAATGGCTACACCTTC.